This TCR beta chain was obtained from a study of blood T cell repertoires in COVID-19. The overall study: Nucleic acid was either cDNA or gDNA, and it came from T cells, B-cell-depleted T cells, or PBMCs.

This clone was picked up a small number of times. This CDR3 is 15 amino acids long. In germline, CDR1 is SGHRS, CDR2 YFSETQ. Germline trimming cut 4 bases from V and 3 bases from J; bases unmatched to any gene: 6. The data were produced by immunoSEQ multiplex PCR, yet TCRdb's version contains in-frame clones alone and is incomplete. The sample shows approximately 170,000 clones, approximately 82% of them seen only once. This chain connects TRBV5-1 to TRBJ2-2; 7 positions agree with TRBD2. This clonotype was obtained from a man aged 65 to 79 who had recovered from COVID-19. Sequenced sample: peripheral blood. In nucleotides, the CDR3 is TGCGCCAGCAGCGGGGAGGGGCTAGACACCGGGGAGCTGTTTTTT. It translates to CASSGEGLDTGELFF. Full variable domain (missing parts from reference TRBV5-1 and TRBJ2-2): KAGVTQTPRYLIKTRGQQVTLSCSPISGHRSVSWYQQTPGQGLQFLFEYFSETQRNKGNFPGRFSGRQFSNSRSEMNVSTLELGDSALYLCASSGEGLDTGELFFGEGSRLTVL.